This entry describes one T cell receptor beta chain. The sample originates from a study of blood T cell repertoires in COVID-19. Study context: PBMCs, B-cell-depleted T cells, or T cells provided the cDNA or gDNA that made up the material.

CDR3 length: 12 residues. Trimming left V 8 bases short and J 1 base short, with 8 bases between. Germline CDR1 SGHVS, CDR2 FNYEAQ. Participant-given clinical history determined each cohort assignment. Method: immunoSEQ multiplex PCR; TCRdb's copy keeps in-frame clones and lacks some. Among about 280,000 clones listed, approximately 82% were seen once. Sequenced material: PBMCs or T cells enriched from blood (not recorded which). The clonotype comes from a man aged 35-49 years who had been exposed to COVID-19. The chain has TRBV7-6 and TRBJ1-1, with a tentative D call TRBD1 (6 bases). The CDR3 coding sequence is TGTGCCAGCCGGGGGGCGAACACTGAAGCTTTCTTT. It encodes CASRGANTEAFF.